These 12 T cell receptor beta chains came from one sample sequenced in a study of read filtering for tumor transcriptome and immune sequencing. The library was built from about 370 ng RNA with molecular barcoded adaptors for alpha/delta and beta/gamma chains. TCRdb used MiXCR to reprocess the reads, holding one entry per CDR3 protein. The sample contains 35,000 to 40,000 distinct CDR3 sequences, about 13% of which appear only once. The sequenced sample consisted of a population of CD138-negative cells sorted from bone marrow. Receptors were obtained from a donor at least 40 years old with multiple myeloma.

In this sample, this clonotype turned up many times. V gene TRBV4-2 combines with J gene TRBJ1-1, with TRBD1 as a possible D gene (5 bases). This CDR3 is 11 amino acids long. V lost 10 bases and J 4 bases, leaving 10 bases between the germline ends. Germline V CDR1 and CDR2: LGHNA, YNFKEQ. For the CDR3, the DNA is TGTGCCACCACTGGGGGCACTGAAGCTTTCTTT. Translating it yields CATTGGTEAFF.

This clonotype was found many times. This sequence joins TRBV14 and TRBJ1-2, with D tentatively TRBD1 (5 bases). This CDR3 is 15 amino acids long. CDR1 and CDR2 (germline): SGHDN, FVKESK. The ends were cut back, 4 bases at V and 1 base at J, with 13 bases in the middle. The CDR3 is CASSRGTGLNYGYTF. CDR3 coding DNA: TGTGCCAGCAGCCGCGGAACAGGCCTTAACTATGGCTACACCTTC.

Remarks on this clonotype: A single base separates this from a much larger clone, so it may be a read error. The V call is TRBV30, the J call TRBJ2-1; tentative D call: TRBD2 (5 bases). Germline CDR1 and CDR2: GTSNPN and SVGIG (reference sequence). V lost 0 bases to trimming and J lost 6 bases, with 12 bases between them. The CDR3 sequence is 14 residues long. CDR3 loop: CAWSVEGEFNEQFF. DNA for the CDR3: TGTGCCTGGAGTGTAGAGGGAGAGTTCAATGAGCAGTTCTTC.

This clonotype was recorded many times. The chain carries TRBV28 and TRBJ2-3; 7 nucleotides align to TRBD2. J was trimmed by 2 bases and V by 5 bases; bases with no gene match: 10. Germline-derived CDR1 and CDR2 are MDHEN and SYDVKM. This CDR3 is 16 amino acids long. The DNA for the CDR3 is TGTGCCAGCAGTCCCTTAGCGGGTATAGACACAGATACGCAGTATTTT. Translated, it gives CASSPLAGIDTDTQYF.

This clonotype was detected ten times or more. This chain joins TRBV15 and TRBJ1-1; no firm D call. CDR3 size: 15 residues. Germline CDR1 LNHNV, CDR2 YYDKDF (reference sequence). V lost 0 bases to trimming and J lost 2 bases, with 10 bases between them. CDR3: CATSREDTDNTEAFF. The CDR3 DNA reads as TGTGCCACCAGCAGAGAAGACACGGATAACACTGAAGCTTTCTTT.

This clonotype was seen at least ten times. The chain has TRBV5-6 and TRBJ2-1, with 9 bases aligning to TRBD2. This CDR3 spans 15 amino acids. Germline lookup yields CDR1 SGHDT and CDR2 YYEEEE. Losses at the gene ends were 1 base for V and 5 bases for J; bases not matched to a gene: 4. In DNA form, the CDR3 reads TGTGCCAGCAGCTTGTATAGCGGGAGTAACAATGAGCAGTTCTTC. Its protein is CASSLYSGSNNEQFF.

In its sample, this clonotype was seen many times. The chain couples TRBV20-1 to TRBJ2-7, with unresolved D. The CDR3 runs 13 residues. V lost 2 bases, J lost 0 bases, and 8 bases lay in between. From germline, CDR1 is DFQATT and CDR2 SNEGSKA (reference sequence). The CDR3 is CSARQPSSYEQYF. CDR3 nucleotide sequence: TGCAGTGCTAGACAACCGAGCTCCTACGAGCAGTACTTC.

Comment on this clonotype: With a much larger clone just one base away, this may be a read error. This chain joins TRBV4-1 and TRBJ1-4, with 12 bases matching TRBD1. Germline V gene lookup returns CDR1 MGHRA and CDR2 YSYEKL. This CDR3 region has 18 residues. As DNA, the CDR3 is TGTGCCAGCAGCCCCGGGACAGGGGGCTCGGTGAGGGACGAAAAACTGTTTTTT. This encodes CASSPGTGGSVRDEKLFF.

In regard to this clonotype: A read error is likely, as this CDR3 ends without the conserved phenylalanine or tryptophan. The CDR3 here is CASKGVRNIQYL. CDR3 nucleotides: TGTGCCAGCAAAGGTGTAAGAAACATTCAGTACCTC. The chain uses TRBV28 and TRBJ2-4; D unclear. Per the germline V gene, CDR1 is MDHEN and CDR2 is SYDVKM. V lost 7 bases, J lost 6 bases, and 10 bases lay in between. The CDR3 is made up of 12 amino acids.

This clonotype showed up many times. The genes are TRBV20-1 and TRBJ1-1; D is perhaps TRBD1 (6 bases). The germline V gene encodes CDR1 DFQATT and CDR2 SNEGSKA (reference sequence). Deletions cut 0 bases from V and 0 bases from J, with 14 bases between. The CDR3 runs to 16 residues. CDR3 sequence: CSARDPRGPLNTEAFF. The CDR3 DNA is TGCAGTGCTAGAGACCCTCGGGGGCCTTTGAACACTGAAGCTTTCTTT.

The CDR3 bases are TGTGCCAGCAGCCCCGAGGGGGCGACCCAGTACTTC. It codes for CASSPEGATQYF. The chain links TRBV7-8 to TRBJ2-5; 7 nucleotides align to TRBD1. Per the germline V gene, CDR1 is SGHVS and CDR2 is FQNEAQ. This CDR3 spans 12 amino acids. The V and J ends lost 5 bases and 7 bases, in that order; junction bases with no gene match: 4.

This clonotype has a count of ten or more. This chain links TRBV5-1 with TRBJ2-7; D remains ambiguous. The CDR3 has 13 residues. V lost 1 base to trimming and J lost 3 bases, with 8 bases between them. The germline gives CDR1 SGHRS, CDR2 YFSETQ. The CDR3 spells CASSLLKGYEQYF. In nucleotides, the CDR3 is TGCGCCAGCAGCTTGTTAAAGGGCTACGAGCAGTACTTC.